This TCR beta chain was sequenced in a study of cytomegalovirus exposure and HLA in healthy donors. Whole-study findings and limits: Published work reported that the classifier diagnosed cytomegalovirus status with high specificity and sensitivity. Altogether, some 170 TCR beta chains were recorded as cytomegalovirus-associated. Some public TCRs appeared in many individuals, while most sequences were rare.

These donors were members of the roughly 120-subject validation cohort, a group separate from the roughly 670-subject first cohort. In the case of this clone: The antigen is undetermined.

Germline V gene data show CDR1 as MGHRA and CDR2 as YSYEKL. The CDR3 runs 17 residues. The junction had 11 bases not matched to a gene; V was cut back by 0 bases and J by 5 bases. Clones were read by immunoSEQ multiplex PCR, and TCRdb kept only the in-frame ones, dropping some. Of over 200,000 clones in the sample, roughly 91% were seen once. This sequence originates from a woman between 18 and 29 years old in good health and CMV-seropositive. The rearrangement links TRBV4-1 to TRBJ2-3; 7 bases align to TRBD2. The sample was PBMCs. This chain's CDR3 is CASSQEVSGATLDTQYF. The CDR3 DNA reads as TGCGCCAGCAGCCAAGAGGTGAGCGGGGCCACGCTAGATACGCAGTATTTT.